This TCR beta chain was sequenced during a study of shared clonotypes between healthy human individuals. Study context: Aged between 18 and 49, the donors were a couple of women and three men. Points from the study as a whole: Clonotype sharing among donors was thought likely to change with sequencing depth. Non-shared clonotypes were found to have lower generation probabilities than the clonotypes that were shared by all four of the sorted-subset donors. Owing to a small donor count, the genetic and exposure-history diversity represented was limited.

TCRdb's table, derived via immunoSEQ multiplex PCR, lists solely in-frame clones and lacks some. In the table there are 150,000 to 200,000 clones, approximately 95% of which are singletons. To note about this clone: Its antigen remains unknown.

The V gene lost 4 bases and the J gene lost 2 bases, with 7 bases spanning the gap. The CDR3 totals 12 residues. Germline V gene lookup returns CDR1 SGHKS and CDR2 YYEKEE (reference sequence). The chain has TRBV5-5 and TRBJ2-7; TRBD1 might be the D (5 bases). The sequenced material came from naive CD4+ T cells sorted from blood. The sample's subset: CD45RA+ positively selected. This TCR was sampled from a woman aged 25 to 39 in good health. CDR3 sequence: CASSRTTYEQYF. The CDR3 DNA follows: TGTGCCAGCAGCAGGACAACCTACGAGCAGTACTTC.